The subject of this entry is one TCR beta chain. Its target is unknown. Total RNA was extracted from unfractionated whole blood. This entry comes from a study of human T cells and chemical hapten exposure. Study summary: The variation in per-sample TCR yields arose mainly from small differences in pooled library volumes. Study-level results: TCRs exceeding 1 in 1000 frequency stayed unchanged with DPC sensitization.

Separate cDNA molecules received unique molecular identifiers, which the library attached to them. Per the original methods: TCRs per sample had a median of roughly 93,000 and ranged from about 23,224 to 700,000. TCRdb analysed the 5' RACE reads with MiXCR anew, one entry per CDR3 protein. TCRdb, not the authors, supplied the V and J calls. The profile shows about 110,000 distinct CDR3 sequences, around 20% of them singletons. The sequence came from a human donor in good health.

CDR3 loop: CASRGSYRPQHF. The CDR3 DNA reads TGTGCCAGCAGAGGATCGTATCGGCCCCAGCATTTT. The chain is built from TRBV6-1 and TRBJ1-5; no clear D. Germline assignment: CDR1 MNHNS and CDR2 SASEGT. V dropped 6 bases and J dropped 9 bases, with 12 bases sitting between them. The CDR3 covers 12 residues.